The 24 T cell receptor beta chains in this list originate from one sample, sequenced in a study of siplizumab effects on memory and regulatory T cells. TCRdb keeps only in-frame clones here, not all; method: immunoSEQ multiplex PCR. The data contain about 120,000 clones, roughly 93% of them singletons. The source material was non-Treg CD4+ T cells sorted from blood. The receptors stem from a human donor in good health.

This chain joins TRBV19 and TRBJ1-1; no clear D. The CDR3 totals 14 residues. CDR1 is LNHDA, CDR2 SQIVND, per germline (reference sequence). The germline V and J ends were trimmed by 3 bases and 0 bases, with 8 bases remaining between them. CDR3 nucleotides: TGTGCCAGTAGTATGTCGGGCCTGAACACTGAAGCTTTCTTT. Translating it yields CASSMSGLNTEAFF. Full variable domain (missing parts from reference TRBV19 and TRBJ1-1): DGGITQSPKYLFRKEGQNVTLSCEQNLNHDAMYWYRQDPGQGLRLIYYSQIVNDFQKGDIAEGYSVSREKKESFPLTVTSAQKNPTAFYLCASSMSGLNTEAFFGQGTRLTVV.

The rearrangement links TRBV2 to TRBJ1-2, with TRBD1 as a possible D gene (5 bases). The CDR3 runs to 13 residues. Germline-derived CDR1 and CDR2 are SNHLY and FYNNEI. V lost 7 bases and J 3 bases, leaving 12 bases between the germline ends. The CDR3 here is CASTSLGDYGYTF. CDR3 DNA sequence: TGTGCCAGCACATCCCTAGGGGACTATGGCTACACCTTC. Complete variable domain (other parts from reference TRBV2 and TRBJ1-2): EPEVTQTPSHQVTQMGQEVILRCVPISNHLYFYWYRQILGQKVEFLVSFYNNEISEKSEIFDDQFSVERPDGSNFTLKIRSTKLEDSAMYFCASTSLGDYGYTFGSGTRLTVV.

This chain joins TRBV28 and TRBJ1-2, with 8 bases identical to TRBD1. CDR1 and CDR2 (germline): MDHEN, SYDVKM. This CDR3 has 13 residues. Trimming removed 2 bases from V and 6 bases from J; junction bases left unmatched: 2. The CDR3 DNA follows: TGTGCCAGCAGTTTAGACAGGGGTGATGGCTACACCTTC. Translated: CASSLDRGDGYTF.

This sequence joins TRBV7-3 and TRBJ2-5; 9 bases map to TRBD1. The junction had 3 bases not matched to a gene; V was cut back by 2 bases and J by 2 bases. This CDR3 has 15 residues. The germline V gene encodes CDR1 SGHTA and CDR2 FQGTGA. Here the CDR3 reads CASSLDRGGQETQYF. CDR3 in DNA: TGTGCCAGCAGCTTAGACAGGGGGGGTCAAGAGACCCAGTACTTC. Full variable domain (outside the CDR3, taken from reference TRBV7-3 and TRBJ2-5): GAGVSQTPSNKVTEKGKYVELRCDPISGHTALYWYRQSLGQGPEFLIYFQGTGAADDSGLPNDRFFAVRPEGSVSTLKIQRTERGDSAVYLCASSLDRGGQETQYFGPGTRLLVL.

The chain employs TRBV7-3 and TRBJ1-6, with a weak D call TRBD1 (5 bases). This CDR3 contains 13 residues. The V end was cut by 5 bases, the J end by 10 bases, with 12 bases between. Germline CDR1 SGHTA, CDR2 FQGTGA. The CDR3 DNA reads TGTGCCAGCAGCCCCGGGACTGAGTCACCCCTCCACTTT. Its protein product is CASSPGTESPLHF.

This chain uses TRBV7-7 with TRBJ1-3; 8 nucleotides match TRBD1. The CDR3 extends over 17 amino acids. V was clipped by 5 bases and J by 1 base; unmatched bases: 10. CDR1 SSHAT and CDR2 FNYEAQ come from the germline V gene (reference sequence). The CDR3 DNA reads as TGTGCCAGCAGCAGCCGGGACAGGATAAAATCTGGAAACACCATATATTTT. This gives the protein CASSSRDRIKSGNTIYF.

In DNA form, the CDR3 reads TGTGCCAGCAGCCAGACAGGCCAGTCCTACAATGAGCAGTTCTTC. Translated, it gives CASSQTGQSYNEQFF. The J gene is TRBJ2-1, the V gene TRBV7-3, with a possible D match to TRBD1 (6 bases). The CDR3 spans 15 residues. Trimming cost V 5 bases and J 1 base, with 12 bases left between them. CDR1 is SGHTA and CDR2 is FQGTGA in the germline V gene.

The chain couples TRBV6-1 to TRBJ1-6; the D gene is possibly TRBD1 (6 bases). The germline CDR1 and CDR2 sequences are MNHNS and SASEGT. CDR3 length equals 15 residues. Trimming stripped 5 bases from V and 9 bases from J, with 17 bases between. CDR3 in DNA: TGTGCCAGCAGTCCACAGGGAGCGGGGTTTTCACCCCTCCACTTT. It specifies CASSPQGAGFSPLHF.

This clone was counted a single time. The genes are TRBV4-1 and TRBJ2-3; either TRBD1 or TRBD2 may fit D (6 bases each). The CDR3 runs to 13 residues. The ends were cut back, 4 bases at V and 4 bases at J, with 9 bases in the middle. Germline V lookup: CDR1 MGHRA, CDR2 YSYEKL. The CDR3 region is CASSRGAPDTQYF. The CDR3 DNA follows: TGCGCCAGCAGCCGGGGGGCCCCAGATACGCAGTATTTT.

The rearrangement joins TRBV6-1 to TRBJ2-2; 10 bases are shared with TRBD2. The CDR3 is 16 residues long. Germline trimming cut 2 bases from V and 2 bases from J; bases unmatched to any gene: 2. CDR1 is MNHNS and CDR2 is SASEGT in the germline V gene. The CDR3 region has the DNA TGTGCCAGCAGTGAAAGACTAGCGGGTAACACCGGGGAGCTGTTTTTT. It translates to CASSERLAGNTGELFF.

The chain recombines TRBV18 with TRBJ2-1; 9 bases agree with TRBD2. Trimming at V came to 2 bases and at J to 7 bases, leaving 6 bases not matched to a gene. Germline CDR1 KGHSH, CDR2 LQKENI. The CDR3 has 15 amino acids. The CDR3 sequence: CASSPVSGGYNEQFF. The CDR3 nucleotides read TGTGCCAGCTCACCAGTCAGCGGGGGGTATAATGAGCAGTTCTTC.

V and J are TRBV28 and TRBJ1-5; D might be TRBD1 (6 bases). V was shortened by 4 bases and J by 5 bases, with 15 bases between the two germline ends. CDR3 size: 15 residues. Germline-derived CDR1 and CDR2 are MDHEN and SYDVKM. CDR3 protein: CASSSIGTPDQPQHF. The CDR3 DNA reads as TGTGCCAGCAGTTCGATCGGGACACCCGATCAGCCCCAGCATTTT.

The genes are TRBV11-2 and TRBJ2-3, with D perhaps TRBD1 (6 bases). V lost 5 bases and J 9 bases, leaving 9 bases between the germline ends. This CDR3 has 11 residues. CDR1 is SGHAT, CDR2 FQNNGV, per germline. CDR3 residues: CASSPGTTQYF. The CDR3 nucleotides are TGTGCCAGCAGCCCCGGGACAACGCAGTATTTT.

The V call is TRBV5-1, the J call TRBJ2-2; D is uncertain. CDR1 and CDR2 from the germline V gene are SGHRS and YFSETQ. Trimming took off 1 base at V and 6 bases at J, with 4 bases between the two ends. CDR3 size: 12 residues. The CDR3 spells CASSLMAGELFF. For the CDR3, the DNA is TGCGCCAGCAGCTTGATGGCCGGGGAGCTGTTTTTT.

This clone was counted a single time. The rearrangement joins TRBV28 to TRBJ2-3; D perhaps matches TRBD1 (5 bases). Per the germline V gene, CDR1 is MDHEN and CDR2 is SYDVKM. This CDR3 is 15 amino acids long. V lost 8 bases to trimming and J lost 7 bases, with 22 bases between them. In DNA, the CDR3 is TGTGCCAGCGGGGCAGGGTATTGGAACGGCAATACGCAGTATTTT. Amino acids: CASGAGYWNGNTQYF.

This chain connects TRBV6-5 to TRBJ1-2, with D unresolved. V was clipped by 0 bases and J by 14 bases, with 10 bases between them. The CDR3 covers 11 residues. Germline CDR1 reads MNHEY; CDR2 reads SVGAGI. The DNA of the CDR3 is TGTGCCAGCAGTTACTCGGGCCGGGTAACCTTC. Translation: CASSYSGRVTF.

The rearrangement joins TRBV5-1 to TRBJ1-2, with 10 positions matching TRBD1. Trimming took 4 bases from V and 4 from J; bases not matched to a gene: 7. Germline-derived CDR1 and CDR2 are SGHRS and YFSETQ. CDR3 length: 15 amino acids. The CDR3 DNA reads TGCGCCAGCAGCCCGGGACAGGGGTTTAGCTATGGCTACACCTTC. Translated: CASSPGQGFSYGYTF.

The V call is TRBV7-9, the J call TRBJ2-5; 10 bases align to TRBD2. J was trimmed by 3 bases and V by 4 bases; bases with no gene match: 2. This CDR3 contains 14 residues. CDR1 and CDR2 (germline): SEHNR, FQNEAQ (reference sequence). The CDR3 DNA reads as TGTGCCAGCAGCTATGGACTAGCGGAAGAGACCCAGTACTTC. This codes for CASSYGLAEETQYF.

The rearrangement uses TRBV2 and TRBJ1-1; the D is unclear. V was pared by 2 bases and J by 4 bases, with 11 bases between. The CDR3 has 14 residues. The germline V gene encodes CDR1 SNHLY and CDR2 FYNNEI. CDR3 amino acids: CASSERSLLTEAFF. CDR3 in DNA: TGTGCCAGCAGTGAACGGTCCCTACTCACTGAAGCTTTCTTT.

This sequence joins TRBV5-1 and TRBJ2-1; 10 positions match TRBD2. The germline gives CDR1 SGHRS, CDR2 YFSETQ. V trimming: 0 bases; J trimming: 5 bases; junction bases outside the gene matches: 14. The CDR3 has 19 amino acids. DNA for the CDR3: TGCGCCAGCAGCTTGGCCCCAGCGGGGGGGCTTGTTGGTAACAATGAGCAGTTCTTC. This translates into CASSLAPAGGLVGNNEQFF.

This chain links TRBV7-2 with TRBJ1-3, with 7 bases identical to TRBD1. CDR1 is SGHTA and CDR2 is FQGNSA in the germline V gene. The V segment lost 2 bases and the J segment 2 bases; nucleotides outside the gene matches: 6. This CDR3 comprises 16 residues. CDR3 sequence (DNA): TGTGCCAGCAGCTTATATGTTCAGGGGGCTGGAAACACCATATATTTT. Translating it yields CASSLYVQGAGNTIYF.

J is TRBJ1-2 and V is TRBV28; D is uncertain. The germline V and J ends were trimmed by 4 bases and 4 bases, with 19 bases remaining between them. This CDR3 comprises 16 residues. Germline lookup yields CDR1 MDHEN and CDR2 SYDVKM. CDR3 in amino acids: CASSSSSSNVGYGYTF. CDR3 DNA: TGTGCCAGCAGTTCCTCATCTTCTAACGTTGGCTATGGCTACACCTTC.

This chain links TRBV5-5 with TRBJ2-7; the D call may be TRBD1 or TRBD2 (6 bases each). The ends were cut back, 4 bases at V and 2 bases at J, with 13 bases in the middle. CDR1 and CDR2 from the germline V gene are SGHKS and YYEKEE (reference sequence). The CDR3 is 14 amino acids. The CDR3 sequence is CASSPWRGTYEQYF. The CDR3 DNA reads TGTGCCAGCAGCCCATGGAGGGGGACCTACGAGCAGTACTTC.

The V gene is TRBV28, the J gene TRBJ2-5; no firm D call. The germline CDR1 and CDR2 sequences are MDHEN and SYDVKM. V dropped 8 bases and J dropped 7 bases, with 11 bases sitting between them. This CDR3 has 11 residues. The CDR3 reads CASGHPGTQYF. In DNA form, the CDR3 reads TGTGCCAGCGGTCACCCGGGGACCCAGTACTTC.